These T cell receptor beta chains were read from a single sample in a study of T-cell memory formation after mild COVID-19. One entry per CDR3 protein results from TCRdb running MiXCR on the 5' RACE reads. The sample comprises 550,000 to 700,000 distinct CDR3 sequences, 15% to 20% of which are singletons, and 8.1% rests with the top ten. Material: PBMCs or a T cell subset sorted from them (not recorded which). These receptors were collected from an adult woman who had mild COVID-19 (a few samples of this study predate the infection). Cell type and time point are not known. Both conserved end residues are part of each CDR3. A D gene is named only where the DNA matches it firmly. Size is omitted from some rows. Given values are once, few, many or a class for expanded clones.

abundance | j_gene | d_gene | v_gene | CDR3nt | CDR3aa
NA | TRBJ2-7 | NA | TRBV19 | TGTGCCAGTAGTATGGCAGTCCACTCCTACGAGCAGTACTTC | CASSMAVHSYEQYF
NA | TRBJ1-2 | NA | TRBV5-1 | TGCGCCAGCAGCTCTTCAGGCGGAGGGGGCTACACCTTC | CASSSSGGGGYTF
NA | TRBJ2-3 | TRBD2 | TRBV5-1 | TGCGCCAGCAGCTTGCAGCTAGCGGGGGCTAGCACAGATACGCAGTATTTT | CASSLQLAGASTDTQYF
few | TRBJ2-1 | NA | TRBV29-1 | TGCAGCGTTAGGGGCCTCCTAGACAATGAGCAGTTCTTC | CSVRGLLDNEQFF
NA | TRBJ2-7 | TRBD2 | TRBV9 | TGTGCCAGCAGCGTAGCTACAGGACTAGCGGGGGGCCTTGGAGACTACGAGCAGTACTTC | CASSVATGLAGGLGDYEQYF
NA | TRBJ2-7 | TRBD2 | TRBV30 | TGTGCCTGGAGTAGGACTAGCGGGAGCTACGAGCAGTACTTC | CAWSRTSGSYEQYF
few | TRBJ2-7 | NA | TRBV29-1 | TGCAGCGTTGAAACCTCACAGGGTTTCGGGAACGAGCAGTACTTC | CSVETSQGFGNEQYF
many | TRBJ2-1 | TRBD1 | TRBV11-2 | TGTGCCAGCAGCTTAGGAAGTGTCTGGACAGGGCAGAATGAGCAGTTCTTC | CASSLGSVWTGQNEQFF
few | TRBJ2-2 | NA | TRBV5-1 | TGCGCCAGCAGCTATGACCCCCATACAGGGACCGGGGAGCTGTTTTTT | CASSYDPHTGTGELFF
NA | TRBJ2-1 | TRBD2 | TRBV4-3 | TGCGCCAGCAGCCCCGCGGTAGGCGGGGGGACCTACAATGAGCAGTTCTTC | CASSPAVGGGTYNEQFF
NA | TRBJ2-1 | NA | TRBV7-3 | TGTGCCAGCAGCTTAGGGCTAGCCTACGATGAGCAGTTCTTC | CASSLGLAYDEQFF
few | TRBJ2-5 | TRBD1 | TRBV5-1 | TGCGCCAGCAGCCTAAAAGGACAGGGAGAGACCCAGTACTTC | CASSLKGQGETQYF
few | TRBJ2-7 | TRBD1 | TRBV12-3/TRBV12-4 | TGTGCCAGCAGTCAACAGGGGATCGCCTACGAGCAGTACTTC | CASSQQGIAYEQYF
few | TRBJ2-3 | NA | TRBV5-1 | TGCGCCAGCAGCTTGGTTCCAGGGATAGACACAGATACGCAGTATTTT | CASSLVPGIDTDTQYF
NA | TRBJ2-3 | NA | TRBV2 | TGTGCCAGCAGGGGGGTAGAGACAGATACGCAGTATTTT | CASRGVETDTQYF
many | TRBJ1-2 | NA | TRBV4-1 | TGCGCCAGCAGCCAGGGAACAGGGTATCTGGGTGGCTACACCTTC | CASSQGTGYLGGYTF
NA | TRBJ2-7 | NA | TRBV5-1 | TGCGCCAGCAGCTTGGGTCCGGGTGAGGGATACGAGCAGTACTTC | CASSLGPGEGYEQYF
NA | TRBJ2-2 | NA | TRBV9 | TGTGCCAGCAGCGTACCCACCGGGACGGGCACCGGGGAGCTGTTTTTT | CASSVPTGTGTGELFF
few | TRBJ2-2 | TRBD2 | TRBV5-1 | TGCGCCAGCTCCCGCGGGGGGCCCGGGGAGCTGTTTTTT | CASSRGGPGELFF
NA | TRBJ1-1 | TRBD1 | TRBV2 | TGTGCCAGCCGTACTGAGCAGGGGGATAGGACTGAAGCTTTCTTT | CASRTEQGDRTEAFF
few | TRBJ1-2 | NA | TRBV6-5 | TGTGCCAGCAGGGACCTGGCCTTAGGCTACACCTTC | CASRDLALGYTF
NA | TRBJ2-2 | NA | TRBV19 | TGTGCCAGTAGTATAGACCCTGGACACGCGAACACCGGGGAGCTGTTTTTT | CASSIDPGHANTGELFF
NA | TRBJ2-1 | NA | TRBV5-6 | TGTGCCAGCAGCTTGTCGGGGGTGGGGCATAAACAGTTCTTC | CASSLSGVGHKQFF
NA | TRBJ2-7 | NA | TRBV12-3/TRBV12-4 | TGTGCCAGCAGTTTGAACGGTAGTCCTGGCGAGCAGTACTTC | CASSLNGSPGEQYF
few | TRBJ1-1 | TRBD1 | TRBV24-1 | TGTGCCACCAGTGATTGGACAGGGACTGAAGCTTTCTTT | CATSDWTGTEAFF
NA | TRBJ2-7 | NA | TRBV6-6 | TGTGCCACGCAGGGGTCCGGGTACGAGCAGTACTTC | CATQGSGYEQYF
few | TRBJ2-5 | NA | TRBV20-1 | TGCAGTGCGACTACACAAGAGACCCAGTACTTC | CSATTQETQYF
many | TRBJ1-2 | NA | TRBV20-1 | TGCAGTGCTCCCACAGCTGAGGATGGCTACACCTTC | CSAPTAEDGYTF
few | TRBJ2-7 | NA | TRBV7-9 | TGTGCCAGCAGCCCGAGTCAGGGAACTCCCTCCTACGAGCAGTACTTC | CASSPSQGTPSYEQYF
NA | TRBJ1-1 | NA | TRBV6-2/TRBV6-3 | TGTGCCAGCAGCCGCCGTTTGGGCGAAGCTTTCTTT | CASSRRLGEAFF
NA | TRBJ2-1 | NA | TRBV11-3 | TGTGCCAGCAGCTTAGATCCGGAGAAGAATGAGCAGTTCTTC | CASSLDPEKNEQFF
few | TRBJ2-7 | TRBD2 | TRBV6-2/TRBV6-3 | TGTGCCAGCAGACTAGCGGGAGAGAGCTCCTACGAGCAGTACTTC | CASRLAGESSYEQYF
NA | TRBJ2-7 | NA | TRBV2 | TGTGCCAGCCCGGACAGCCCTGGTGGGCAGTACTTC | CASPDSPGGQYF
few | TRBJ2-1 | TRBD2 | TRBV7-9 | TGTGCCAGCAGCTTAGTAACTAGCGGGAGAAATGAGCAGTTCTTC | CASSLVTSGRNEQFF
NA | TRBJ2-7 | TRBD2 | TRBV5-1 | TGCGCCAGCAGCTCAACCGGGACTAGCAGATCCTACGAGCAGTACTTC | CASSSTGTSRSYEQYF
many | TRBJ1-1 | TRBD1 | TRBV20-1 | TGCAGTGCTAGAGTTGGGACAGCCCAGAACACTGAAGCTTTCTTT | CSARVGTAQNTEAFF
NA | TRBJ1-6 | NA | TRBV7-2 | TGTGCCAGCAGCCTTACACGCTCGACCTCACCCCTCCACTTT | CASSLTRSTSPLHF
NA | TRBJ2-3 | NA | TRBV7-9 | TGTGCCAGCACGGAGACAGGATGGGTAGATACGCAGTATTTT | CASTETGWVDTQYF
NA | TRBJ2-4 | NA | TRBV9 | TGTGCCAGCAGCGTCCCCGATGGCATTCAGTACTTC | CASSVPDGIQYF
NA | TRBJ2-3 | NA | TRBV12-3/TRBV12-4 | TGTGCCAGCAGTTTAGGAGAGCGGACCTCCACAGATACGCAGTATTTT | CASSLGERTSTDTQYF
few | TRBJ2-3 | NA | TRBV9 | TGTGCCAGCAGCGCCCCGAACACAGATACGCAGTATTTT | CASSAPNTDTQYF
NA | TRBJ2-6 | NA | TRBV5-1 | TGCGCCAGCAGCTGGGAGTCTGGGGCCAACGTCCTGACTTTC | CASSWESGANVLTF
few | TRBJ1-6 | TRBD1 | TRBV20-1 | TGCAGTGCTAGAGATCGTAGATCTGGTGCGGGACAGGGCTATTCACCCCTCCACTTT | CSARDRRSGAGQGYSPLHF
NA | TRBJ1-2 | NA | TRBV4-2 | TGTGCCAGCAGCCAAGAACGGCCAGGGGTTGGCTACACCTTC | CASSQERPGVGYTF
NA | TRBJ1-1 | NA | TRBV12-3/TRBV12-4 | TGTGCCAGCAACTCCGGTGGGACGAACACTGAAGCTTTCTTT | CASNSGGTNTEAFF
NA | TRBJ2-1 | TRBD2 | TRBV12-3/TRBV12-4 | TGTGCCAGCAGTTTGCAACTAGCGGGAGTTCCGTTCTTC | CASSLQLAGVPFF
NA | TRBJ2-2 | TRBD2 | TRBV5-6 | TGTGCCAGCAGCTTGGCCGGACTAGCGGTCAACACCGGGGAGCTGTTTTTT | CASSLAGLAVNTGELFF
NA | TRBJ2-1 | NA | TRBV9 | TGTGCCAGCAGCGTAGGGGTCCCTCCCAATGAGCAGTTCTTC | CASSVGVPPNEQFF
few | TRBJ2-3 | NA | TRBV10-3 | TGTGCCATCAGTGAGATACAATTTGCAGATACGCAGTATTTT | CAISEIQFADTQYF
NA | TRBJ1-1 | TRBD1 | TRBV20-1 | TGCAGTGCTAGGAGTCCAGGGGGGTACACTGAAGCTTTCTTT | CSARSPGGYTEAFF
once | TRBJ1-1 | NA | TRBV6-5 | TGTGCCAGCAGTTACTCGGCGGGAAATGAAGCTTTCTTT | CASSYSAGNEAFF
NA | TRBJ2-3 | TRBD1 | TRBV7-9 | TGTGCCAGCAGCTCTCGCGAAGGGACAGGGGTTGATACGCAGTATTTT | CASSSREGTGVDTQYF
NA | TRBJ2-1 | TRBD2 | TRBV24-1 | TGTGCCACCGCCCGGGAACTAGCGGGACTCCCTTCGGATGAGCAGTTCTTC | CATARELAGLPSDEQFF
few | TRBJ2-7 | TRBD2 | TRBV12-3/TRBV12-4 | TGTGCCAGCAGTTTACAGCGGGAGACAGAAGCCTACGAGCAGTACTTC | CASSLQRETEAYEQYF
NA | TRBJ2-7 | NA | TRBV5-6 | TGTGCCAGCAGCTTGGGATGGGGGAGCGCCCTGACCCGCGAGCAGTACTTC | CASSLGWGSALTREQYF